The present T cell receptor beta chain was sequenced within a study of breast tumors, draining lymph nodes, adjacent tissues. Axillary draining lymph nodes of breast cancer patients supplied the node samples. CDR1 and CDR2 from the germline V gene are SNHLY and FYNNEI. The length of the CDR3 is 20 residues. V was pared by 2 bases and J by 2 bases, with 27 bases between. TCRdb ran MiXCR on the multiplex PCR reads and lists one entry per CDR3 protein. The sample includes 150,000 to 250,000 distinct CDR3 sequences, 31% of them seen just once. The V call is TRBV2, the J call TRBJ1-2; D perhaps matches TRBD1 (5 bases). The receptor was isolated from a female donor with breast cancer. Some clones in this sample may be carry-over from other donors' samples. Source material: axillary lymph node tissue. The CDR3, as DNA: TGTGCCAGCAGTGAATTAGAGAAGGGGTGGGGGAACCCAAAAAACTATGGCTACACCTTC. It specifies CASSELEKGWGNPKNYGYTF.